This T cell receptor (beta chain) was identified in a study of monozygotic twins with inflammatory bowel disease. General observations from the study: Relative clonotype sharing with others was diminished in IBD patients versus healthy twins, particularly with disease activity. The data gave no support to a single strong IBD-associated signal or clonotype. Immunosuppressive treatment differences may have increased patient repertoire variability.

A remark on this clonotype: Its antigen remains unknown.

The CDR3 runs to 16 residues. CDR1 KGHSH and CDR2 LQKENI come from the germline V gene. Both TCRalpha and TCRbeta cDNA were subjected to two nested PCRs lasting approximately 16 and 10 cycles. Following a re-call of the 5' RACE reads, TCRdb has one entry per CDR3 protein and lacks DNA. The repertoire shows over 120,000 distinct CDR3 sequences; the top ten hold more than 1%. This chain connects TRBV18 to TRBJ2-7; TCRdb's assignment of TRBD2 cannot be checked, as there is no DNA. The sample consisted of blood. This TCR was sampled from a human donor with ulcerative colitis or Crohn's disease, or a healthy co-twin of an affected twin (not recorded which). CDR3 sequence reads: CASSPPLAGGLYEQYF.